There are a few counts of the clone carrying this TCR beta chain. Its target is not known. This sample was taken from a study of T cell responses to AZD1222 COVID-19 vaccine. V lost 0 bases, J lost 8 bases, and 14 bases lay in between. From germline, CDR1 is GTSNPN and CDR2 SVGIG (reference sequence). The length of the CDR3 is 14 residues. Profiling relied on immunoSEQ multiplex PCR, and the TCRdb table lists in-frame clones only, not all of them. The data show about 130,000 clones, around 90% seen once. Findings and caveats of the study: It should be noted that donors were predominantly white British and more often female, and clonal diversity was possibly underestimated.

Sample: peripheral blood, taken on day 0 of MenACWY control vaccination. This sequence originates from an adult in good health. The V gene is TRBV30, the J gene TRBJ2-1, with D possibly TRBD1 on 5 matching bases. In DNA form, the CDR3 reads TGTGCCTGGAGTGTAACGCGCAGGGTCCATGAGCAGTTCTTC. Encoded protein: CAWSVTRRVHEQFF.